A single sample is the source of the 16 T cell receptor beta chains below, sequenced in a study of blood T cell repertoires in COVID-19. Here immunoSEQ multiplex PCR was the method, and the copy in TCRdb shows in-frame clones only, minus some. The sample shows some 250,000 clones, roughly 90% of them seen only once. Input material: peripheral blood. The receptors here all came from a woman between 25 and 40 years old with COVID-19, enrolled during active disease.

V and J are TRBV5-1 and TRBJ1-3; D is possibly TRBD1 (6 bases). Trimming removed 7 bases from V and 9 bases from J, with 14 bases in between. This CDR3 is built from 12 residues. Germline V gene sequence: CDR1 SGHRS, CDR2 YFSETQ. CDR3 sequence reads: CASGPGQRTIYF. CDR3 DNA: TGCGCCAGCGGGCCTGGACAGCGCACCATATATTTT.

The DNA of the CDR3 is TGCAGCGTTGCATCAGGGGTTTTAGGCAATCAGCCCCAGCATTTT. Amino acid sequence: CSVASGVLGNQPQHF. The rearrangement uses TRBV29-1 and TRBJ1-5, with a possible D match to TRBD1 (6 bases). Trimming removed 4 bases at V and 2 bases at J, with 15 bases between. There are 15 residues in the CDR3. Germline V gene sequence: CDR1 SQVTM, CDR2 ANQGSEA.

V and J are TRBV5-4 and TRBJ1-6; 8 nucleotides line up with TRBD1. Trimming took 0 bases from V and 6 from J; bases not matched to a gene: 5. From germline, CDR1 is SGHNT and CDR2 YYREEE (reference sequence). CDR3 length: 16 amino acids. The CDR3 nucleotides read TGTGCCAGCAGCTTGGACGGACAGGGAGGTAATTCACCCCTCCACTTT. It is translated as CASSLDGQGGNSPLHF.

The V call is TRBV6-5, the J call TRBJ1-6; 7 positions match TRBD1. This CDR3 region has 15 residues. From germline, CDR1 is MNHEY and CDR2 SVGAGI. The junction had 7 bases not matched to a gene; V was cut back by 1 base and J by 10 bases. The CDR3 reads CASSYYSGGRSPLHF. The CDR3 nucleotides read TGTGCCAGCAGTTACTATTCAGGGGGACGCTCACCCCTCCACTTT.

The genes are TRBV5-1 and TRBJ1-4, with a weak D call TRBD1 (5 bases). Trimming took 0 bases from V and 8 from J, leaving 11 bases between them. Germline V gene data show CDR1 as SGHRS and CDR2 as YFSETQ. This CDR3 has 14 residues. The CDR3 sequence is CASSLGDAGEKLFF. In DNA, the CDR3 is TGCGCCAGCAGCTTGGGGGACGCGGGGGAAAAACTGTTTTTT.

The chain combines TRBV19 with TRBJ2-7; 7 positions match TRBD1. The CDR3 covers 14 residues. V lost 4 bases, J lost 2 bases, and 5 bases stayed unmatched. Germline V CDR1 and CDR2: LNHDA, SQIVND (reference sequence). Here the CDR3 DNA reads TGTGCCAGTAGTACCCGGGACAGCGCCTACGAGCAGTACTTC. As protein: CASSTRDSAYEQYF.

The chain uses TRBV6-5 and TRBJ1-5; possibly TRBD1 for D (5 bases). Germline loops: CDR1 MNHEY, CDR2 SVGAGI. The V gene lost 5 bases and the J gene lost 3 bases, with 14 bases spanning the gap. The CDR3 length is 15 residues. The CDR3 reads CASSRNDRLNQPQHF. The CDR3 bases are TGTGCCAGCAGTCGTAATGACAGACTCAATCAGCCCCAGCATTTT.

The chain employs TRBV21-1 and TRBJ2-6; the listed D gene, TRBD1, was not tested against the DNA. TRBV21-1 is tagged as a pseudogene. The CDR3 is 18 amino acids. CDR3 DNA: TGTGCCAGCAGCGACCGGGACAGGGTACCCCCGGGGGCCAACGTCCTGACTTTC. This sequence encodes CASSDRDRVPPGANVLTF.

The gene calls are TRBV19 and TRBJ1-2; TRBD1 matches at 7 bases. J was trimmed by 4 bases and V by 5 bases; bases with no gene match: 10. Germline loops: CDR1 LNHDA, CDR2 SQIVND (reference sequence). This CDR3 spans 15 amino acids. The DNA for the CDR3 is TGTGCCAGTAGTCTGATCACTACAGGGGTCTATGGCTACACCTTC. Translated, it gives CASSLITTGVYGYTF.

The V gene is TRBV2, the J gene TRBJ1-1; D gene unclear. The CDR3 spans 13 residues. Germline lookup yields CDR1 SNHLY and CDR2 FYNNEI. V lost 5 bases and J 2 bases, leaving 9 bases between the germline ends. The CDR3 DNA reads TGTGCCAGCAGTAAAACAGCAAACACTGAAGCTTTCTTT. Translating it yields CASSKTANTEAFF.

The chain employs TRBV7-9 and TRBJ2-2; D perhaps matches TRBD2 (7 bases). This CDR3 region has 15 residues. Trimming removed 2 bases from V and 7 bases from J, with 14 bases in between. Germline-derived CDR1 and CDR2 are SEHNR and FQNEAQ (reference sequence). The CDR3 protein is CASSLSGGLVGELFF. DNA for the CDR3: TGTGCCAGCAGCTTATCGGGGGGCCTTGTCGGGGAGCTGTTTTTT.

The chain couples TRBV2 to TRBJ2-5, with TRBD2 matching over 8 bases. Germline CDR1 reads SNHLY; CDR2 reads FYNNEI. The CDR3 sequence is 15 residues long. The J segment lost 5 bases and the V segment lost 4 bases, leaving 9 bases of the junction unmatched. CDR3 sequence (DNA): TGTGCCAGCAGTGTCCCGGGACTAGGTGGGGAGACCCAGTACTTC. Its translation is CASSVPGLGGETQYF.

This chain joins TRBV2 and TRBJ1-1; TRBD1 matches at 7 bases. The V and J ends lost 4 bases and 0 bases, in that order; junction bases with no gene match: 5. CDR1 and CDR2 from the germline V gene are SNHLY and FYNNEI. The CDR3 has 15 amino acids. CDR3 sequence: CASSAQGSLNTEAFF. The CDR3 DNA reads as TGTGCCAGCAGTGCACAGGGGTCGTTGAACACTGAAGCTTTCTTT.

The chain carries TRBV4-1 and TRBJ2-7, with 9 bases matching TRBD1. The V gene end was trimmed by 3 bases and the J gene end by 3 bases; junction bases not matched to a gene: 3. CDR1 MGHRA and CDR2 YSYEKL come from the germline V gene. The CDR3 covers 14 residues. CDR3 DNA: TGCGCCAGCAGCCATACGGGACAGGGCTACGAGCAGTACTTC. It encodes CASSHTGQGYEQYF.

V and J are TRBV4-1 and TRBJ2-1, with 10 bases that match TRBD2. The CDR3 has 16 residues. With 0 bases clipped from V and 5 bases from J, the junction kept 4 bases outside the gene matches. Germline lookup yields CDR1 MGHRA and CDR2 YSYEKL. CDR3 DNA: TGCGCCAGCAGCCAAGATGAACTAGCGGGGAACAATGAGCAGTTCTTC. Its protein is CASSQDELAGNNEQFF.

The chain combines TRBV6-6 with TRBJ2-2; weak D call: TRBD1 (6 bases). CDR1 is MNHNY and CDR2 is SVGAGI in the germline V gene (reference sequence). Trimming shortened V by 2 bases and J by 5 bases, and 12 bases separated the two germline ends. The CDR3 totals 15 residues. The CDR3 loop is CASSYGDTDTGELFF. The CDR3 bases are TGTGCCAGCAGTTACGGGGACACAGATACCGGGGAGCTGTTTTTT.